This T cell receptor beta chain was identified in a study of blood T cells in healthy people across ages. The CDR3 sequence is 14 residues long. Trimming removed 0 bases from V and 8 bases from J, with 11 bases in between. Germline V gene data show CDR1 as LGHNA and CDR2 as YNFKEQ. The individuals who served as donors were healthy Caucasians living in Russia, aged roughly 6 to 100. PCR was performed a second time for about 6 to 12 cycles using a sample-barcoded 5' primer and a J-beta primer mix. TCRdb re-called the 5' RACE reads with MiXCR, one entry per CDR3 protein. Of about 1.4 million distinct CDR3 sequences detected, 55% to 75% appear once; the ten largest clones hold approximately 7%. As to this clonotype: The antigen remains unidentified.

General study results and limits: Age advanced and TCR beta diversity per million T cells fell, roughly linearly.

The clonotype was recovered from a man younger than 30 in good health. The V call is TRBV4-2, the J call TRBJ2-4; D unresolved. Material for sequencing was blood. The CDR3 DNA reads as TGTGCCAGCAGCCAAGATAGTTTGGGTGACATTCAGTACTTC. Its translation: CASSQDSLGDIQYF.